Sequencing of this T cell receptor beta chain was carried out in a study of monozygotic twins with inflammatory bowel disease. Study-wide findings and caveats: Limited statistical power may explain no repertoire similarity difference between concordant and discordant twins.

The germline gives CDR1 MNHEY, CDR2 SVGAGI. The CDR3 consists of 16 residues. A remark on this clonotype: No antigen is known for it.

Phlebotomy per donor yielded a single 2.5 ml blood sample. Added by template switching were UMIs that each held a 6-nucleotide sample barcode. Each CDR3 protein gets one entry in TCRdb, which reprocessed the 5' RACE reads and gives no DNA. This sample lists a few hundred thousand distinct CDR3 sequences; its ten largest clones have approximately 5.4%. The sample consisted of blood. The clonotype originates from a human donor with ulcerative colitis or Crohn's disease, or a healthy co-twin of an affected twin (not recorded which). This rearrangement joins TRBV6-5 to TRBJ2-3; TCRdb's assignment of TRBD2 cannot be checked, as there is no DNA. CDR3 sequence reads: CASSYRGLGLTDTQYF.